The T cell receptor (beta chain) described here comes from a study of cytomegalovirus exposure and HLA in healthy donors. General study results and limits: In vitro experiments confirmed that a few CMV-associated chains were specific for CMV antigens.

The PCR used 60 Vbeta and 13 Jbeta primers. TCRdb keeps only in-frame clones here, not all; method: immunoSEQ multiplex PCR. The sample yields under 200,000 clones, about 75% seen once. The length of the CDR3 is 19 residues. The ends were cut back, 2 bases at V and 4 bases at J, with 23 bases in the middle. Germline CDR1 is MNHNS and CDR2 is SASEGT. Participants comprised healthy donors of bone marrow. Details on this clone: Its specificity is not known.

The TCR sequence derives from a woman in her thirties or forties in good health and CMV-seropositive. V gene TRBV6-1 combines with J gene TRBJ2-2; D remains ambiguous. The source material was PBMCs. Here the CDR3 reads CASSESGFPRQRLTGELFF. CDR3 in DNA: TGTGCCAGCAGTGAAAGTGGTTTCCCCCGGCAGCGTCTCACCGGGGAGCTGTTTTTT.